Each of the 17 T cell receptor beta chains below was sequenced from the same sample in a study of blood T cell repertoires in COVID-19. Assay: immunoSEQ multiplex PCR; the TCRdb copy retains only in-frame clones and omits some. The data contain about 180,000 clones, under 85% of them seen just once; the ten biggest clones take up approximately 8%. Sequenced: peripheral blood. Source of these receptors: a woman in her 70s with COVID-19, enrolled during active disease.

This clone showed up many times. Other nucleotide sequences from this sample produce the same CDR3. The V gene is TRBV30, the J gene TRBJ1-6; tentative D call: TRBD1 (6 bases). This CDR3 spans 13 amino acids. V shed 6 bases and J shed 4 bases, with 10 bases lying between them. The germline V gene encodes CDR1 GTSNPN and CDR2 SVGIG (reference sequence). The CDR3 region has the DNA TGTGCCTGCAGGGGAGAATATAATTCACCCCTCCACTTT. Translation gives CACRGEYNSPLHF.

This clone was picked up one time. The chain combines TRBV9 with TRBJ1-5, with D maybe TRBD1 (5 bases). Trimming left V 0 bases short and J 6 bases short, with 13 bases between. This CDR3 is built from 15 residues. From germline, CDR1 is SGDLS and CDR2 YYNGEE. The CDR3 loop is CASSVAAGIGQPQHF. CDR3 nucleotide sequence: TGTGCCAGCAGCGTAGCGGCAGGGATAGGTCAGCCCCAGCATTTT.

V usage is TRBV29-1 and J usage is TRBJ2-1; D might be TRBD1 (6 bases). CDR3 length equals 15 residues. Trimming took 2 bases from V and 0 from J, leaving 11 bases between them. CDR1 and CDR2 (germline): SQVTM, ANQGSEA. The CDR3 DNA reads as TGCAGCGTTGAACCTACAGGGAGCTCCTACAATGAGCAGTTCTTC. Protein product: CSVEPTGSSYNEQFF.

This chain links TRBV12-5 with TRBJ2-4, with D unresolved. The CDR3 length is 13 residues. Trimming removed 2 bases at V and 5 bases at J, with 7 bases between. Germline V lookup: CDR1 LGHNT, CDR2 FRNRAP. CDR3 amino acids: CASGLTGENIQYF. The CDR3, as DNA: TGTGCTAGTGGTTTGACCGGTGAAAACATTCAGTACTTC. Full variable domain (rest looked up from reference TRBV12-5 and TRBJ2-4): DARVTQTPRHKVTEMGQEVTMRCQPILGHNTVFWYRQTMMQGLELLAYFRNRAPLDDSGMPKDRFSAEMPDATLATLKIQPSEPRDSAVYFCASGLTGENIQYFGAGTRLSVL.

This clone was counted once. The chain couples TRBV10-3 to TRBJ2-1, with D tentatively TRBD2 (5 bases). This CDR3 has 13 amino acids. Germline V gene data show CDR1 as ENHRY and CDR2 as SYGVKD. Trimming left V 3 bases short and J 8 bases short, with 11 bases between. The DNA of the CDR3 is TGTGCCATCAGTGAATCTAGCATCCATGAGCAGTTCTTC. Translated, it gives CAISESSIHEQFF.

CDR3 nucleotides: TGTGCCAGCAGCCGCGGACTAAAGGGACAGATGACCTATGGCTACACCTTC. Amino acid sequence: CASSRGLKGQMTYGYTF. The V gene is TRBV3-1 (or the pseudogene TRBV3-2), the J gene TRBJ1-2; 7 bases fit TRBD1. CDR3 length: 17 amino acids. Germline V gives CDR1 LGHDT, CDR2 YNNKEL (reference sequence). The V segment lost 4 bases and the J segment 4 bases; nucleotides outside the gene matches: 15.

The rearrangement links TRBV25-1 to TRBJ1-6, with 9 bases identical to TRBD1. Germline trimming cut 4 bases from V and 7 bases from J; bases unmatched to any gene: 8. The CDR3 sequence is 16 residues long. Germline-derived CDR1 and CDR2 are MGHDK and SYGVNS. The CDR3 region has the DNA TGTGCCAGCAGTGCTCAGTCCGGGACAGGGAATTCACCCCTCCACTTT. Amino acids: CASSAQSGTGNSPLHF. Drawing the rest from reference TRBV25-1 and TRBJ1-6, the complete variable domain is EADIYQTPRYLVIGTGKKITLECSQTMGHDKMYWYQQDPGMELHLIHYSYGVNSTEKGDLSSESTVSRIRTEHFPLTLESARPSHTSQYLCASSAQSGTGNSPLHFGNGTRLTVT.

The chain employs TRBV5-1 and TRBJ1-2, with D hard to call. The CDR3 consists of 13 residues. V lost 0 bases, J lost 5 bases, and 8 bases lay in between. Germline values: CDR1 SGHRS, CDR2 YFSETQ. CDR3 coding DNA: TGCGCCAGCAGCTTGGGAGGAGGTTATGGCTACACCTTC. Amino acids: CASSLGGGYGYTF.

In its sample, this clone was seen once. The V call is TRBV27, the J call TRBJ2-4, with 7 bases matching TRBD1. The CDR3 is made up of 15 amino acids. V dropped 4 bases and J dropped 6; count of bases not matched to a gene: 9. Germline assignment: CDR1 MNHEY and CDR2 SMNVEV (reference sequence). The chain's CDR3 is CASSSTGAWRNIQYF. The DNA for the CDR3 is TGTGCCAGCAGTTCCACAGGGGCATGGAGAAACATTCAGTACTTC.

In this sample, this clone turned up a few times. The V call is TRBV20-1, the J call TRBJ1-1; weak D call: TRBD1 (5 bases). Looked up from germline, CDR1 is DFQATT and CDR2 is SNEGSKA (reference sequence). The V end lost 3 bases, the J end lost 4 bases, and 18 bases lay between the germline ends. The CDR3 consists of 15 residues. The CDR3 bases are TGCAGTGCTAGTCCCCTAACAGGTGTCGTCACTGAAGCTTTCTTT. Its protein is CSASPLTGVVTEAFF.

The V and J genes are TRBV28 and TRBJ2-5; D is ambiguous. The CDR3 totals 11 residues. Germline values: CDR1 MDHEN, CDR2 SYDVKM. V was trimmed by 6 bases and J by 8 bases, leaving 10 bases between them. CDR3 in DNA: TGTGCCAGCAGCCAGATATTTACCCAGTACTTC. Its translation: CASSQIFTQYF.

The chain carries TRBV18 and TRBJ1-3; TRBD1 matches at 8 bases. The CDR3 is made up of 18 amino acids. CDR1 is KGHSH, CDR2 LQKENI, per germline. The V gene end was trimmed by 2 bases and the J gene end by 1 base; junction bases not matched to a gene: 10. The CDR3 loop is CASSPIRGLSPSGNTIYF. As DNA, the CDR3 is TGTGCCAGCTCACCAATCAGGGGGCTTTCCCCTTCTGGAAACACCATATATTTT.

This chain links TRBV12-3 or TRBV12-4 with TRBJ1-4, with D possibly TRBD1 on 5 matching bases. The CDR3 runs to 12 residues. The germline V and J ends were trimmed by 3 bases and 8 bases, with 7 bases remaining between them. The CDR3 bases are TGTGCCAGCAGTTTTGGGGGGGAAAAACTGTTTTTT. This codes for CASSFGGEKLFF.

The V call is TRBV6-6, the J call TRBJ2-7; D uncertain. Germline assignment: CDR1 MNHNY and CDR2 SVGAGI (reference sequence). Trimming pared 10 bases from V and 6 bases from J, leaving 16 bases between. The length of the CDR3 is 12 residues. The CDR3 loop reads CATQDYLAEQYF. The CDR3, as DNA: TGTGCCACCCAGGATTACCTCGCCGAGCAGTACTTC.

The chain carries TRBV6-6 and TRBJ2-3, with 10 bases that match TRBD2. The CDR3 has 16 residues. The V gene end was trimmed by 7 bases and the J gene end by 3 bases; junction bases not matched to a gene: 10. CDR1 MNHNY and CDR2 SVGAGI come from the germline V gene (reference sequence). Here the CDR3 DNA reads TGTGCCAGCACCCTCGGTAGGACTAGCGGAACAGATACGCAGTATTTT. Residues: CASTLGRTSGTDTQYF.

This clone has just one count. V and J are TRBV6-5 and TRBJ1-1; no clear D gene. The CDR3 is made up of 14 amino acids. In germline, CDR1 is MNHEY, CDR2 SVGAGI. V lost 4 bases and J 2 bases, leaving 11 bases between the germline ends. The CDR3 bases are TGTGCCAGCAGTTTGACTCGGATTAACACTGAAGCTTTCTTT. Amino acid sequence: CASSLTRINTEAFF.

Ten or more counts support this clone. The V gene is TRBV19, the J gene TRBJ1-5; TRBD1 aligns across 10 bases. The CDR3 loop spans 17 amino acids. The germline gives CDR1 LNHDA, CDR2 SQIVND (reference sequence). With 3 bases clipped from V and 6 bases from J, the junction kept 11 bases outside the gene matches. CDR3 sequence (DNA): TGTGCCAGTAGTATCCGGGACAGGGGAAGTGGTATTCAGCCCCAGCATTTT. Amino acid sequence: CASSIRDRGSGIQPQHF.